This T cell receptor beta chain was sequenced during a study of cytomegalovirus exposure and HLA in healthy donors. Study-level findings and limits: Researchers reported from a later analysis that most CMV-associated TCR beta chains appeared HLA-restricted. Researchers reported in a later analysis that a missense DCLRE1C variant was tied to TCR beta V- and J-gene trimming. Later, TCR association rates were found to vary by HLA locus, highest for DRB1 and lowest for HLA-C.

V lost 4 bases to trimming and J lost 2 bases; unmatched junction nucleotides: 1. CDR1 is MNHNS, CDR2 SASEGT, per germline. The CDR3 spans 14 residues. As to this clone: What it binds is unknown.

The PCR had 60 Vbeta and 13 Jbeta primers. Produced via immunoSEQ multiplex PCR; TCRdb's table is partial and in-frame only. The sample lists some 180,000 clones, about 82% seen once, with under 3% in the top ten. This clonotype was sampled from a woman in her 50s in good health and CMV-seronegative. This chain joins TRBV6-1 and TRBJ1-3; 8 bases line up with TRBD1. The sample comprised PBMCs. This CDR3 reads CASSAGGTGNTIYF. The DNA for the CDR3 is TGTGCCAGCAGTGCAGGGGGCACTGGAAACACCATATATTTT.